This TCR beta chain is drawn from a study of OX40 agonist ivuxolimab in advanced cancers. Study as a whole: Ivuxolimab, an antibody acting as an agonist of OX40 (CD134), was used to treat patients. A mean age of about 56 years, range roughly 20 to 80, was recorded, and under 85% were male.

Sequencing was performed with immunoSEQ multiplex PCR; in TCRdb, only in-frame clones are kept and a portion is missing. The data contain about 45,000 clones, about 86% of them singletons. Findings and limits, study-wide: The authors did not determine the antigen specificity of the expanded peripheral T cells.

The V end lost 5 bases, the J end lost 8 bases, and 21 bases lay between the germline ends. The germline CDR1 and CDR2 sequences are SEHNR and FQNEAQ (reference sequence). The CDR3 sequence is 15 residues long. For this clone: Antigen: not known.

This receptor was taken from an adult with an advanced solid tumor such as melanoma, head and neck, liver or kidney cancer. This material consisted of CD4+ or CD8+ T cells sorted from blood, taken in a trial of the OX40 agonist ivuxolimab. The genes are TRBV7-9 and TRBJ1-2; D gene unclear. In DNA form, the CDR3 reads TGTGCCAGCAGCCGGATCAGTACGGTTTTATGGGGCTACACCTTC. This translates into CASSRISTVLWGYTF.